This T cell receptor (beta chain) was obtained from a study of blood T cells in healthy people across ages. Combining a sample-barcoded 5' primer with a J-beta primer mix, a second PCR ran for roughly 7 to 11 cycles. From the 5' RACE reads, TCRdb called clonotypes with MiXCR, one entry per CDR3 protein. This table holds 1.4 million or so distinct CDR3 sequences, approximately 42% found once. This TCR was sampled from a woman younger than 35 in good health. Sequencing input: blood.

The CDR3 sequence is CASRPGLAGQETQFF. DNA for the CDR3: TGTGCCAGCAGACCGGGACTAGCGGGACAAGAGACCCAGTTCTTC. V usage is TRBV27 and J usage is TRBJ2-5; 13 nucleotides line up with TRBD2. The assigned J gene may be wrong: the sequence end matches TRBJ2-1 better. CDR1 MNHEY and CDR2 SMNVEV come from the germline V gene (reference sequence). This CDR3 comprises 15 residues.